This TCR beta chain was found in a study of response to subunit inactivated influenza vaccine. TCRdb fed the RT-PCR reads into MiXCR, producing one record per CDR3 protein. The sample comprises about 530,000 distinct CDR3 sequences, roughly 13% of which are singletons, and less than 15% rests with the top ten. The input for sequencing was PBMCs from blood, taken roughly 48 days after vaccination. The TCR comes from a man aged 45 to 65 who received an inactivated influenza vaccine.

The CDR3, as DNA: TGCAGTGCTAGAAGGACAAAATATTATAATTCACCCCTCCACTTT. This encodes CSARRTKYYNSPLHF. The chain links TRBV20-1 to TRBJ1-6; D perhaps matches TRBD1 (5 bases). CDR3 length equals 15 residues. V was trimmed by 2 bases and J by 4 bases, leaving 12 bases between them. The germline CDR1 and CDR2 sequences are DFQATT and SNEGSKA (reference sequence).